The next 10 T cell receptor beta chains were all read from a single sample in a study of blood T cell repertoires in COVID-19. Assay used: immunoSEQ multiplex PCR; TCRdb lists only in-frame clones, some missing. The table has a few hundred thousand clones, roughly 87% seen once. Input material: PBMCs or T cells enriched from blood (not recorded which). The source of these receptors is a woman in her 30s who had recovered from COVID-19.

V usage is TRBV3-1 (or the pseudogene TRBV3-2) and J usage is TRBJ2-1, with 7 bases matching TRBD2. The CDR3 runs 12 residues. Germline lookup yields CDR1 LGHDT and CDR2 YNNKEL (reference sequence). The trim removed 0 bases at V and 12 bases at J, leaving 2 bases unmatched. The CDR3 bases are TGTGCCAGCAGCCAAGATGGCGGGGGGCAGTTCTTC. Its translation: CASSQDGGGQFF.

The chain has TRBV5-5 and TRBJ2-3, with D tentatively TRBD1 (6 bases). V gave up 1 base and J gave up 2 bases, with 11 bases separating them. The CDR3 totals 15 residues. CDR1 and CDR2 (germline): SGHKS, YYEKEE (reference sequence). Here the CDR3 DNA reads TGTGCCAGCAGCTTGCAGGGGTGGTCCACAGATACGCAGTATTTT. Translated: CASSLQGWSTDTQYF.

This clone showed up just once. This rearrangement joins TRBV5-1 to TRBJ2-1; a possible D gene is TRBD2 (6 bases). This CDR3 comprises 16 residues. Looked up from germline, CDR1 is SGHRS and CDR2 is YFSETQ. Trimming cost V 0 bases and J 4 bases, with 14 bases left between them. Here the CDR3 DNA reads TGCGCCAGCAGCTTGGCAGGAGGAGGGATTTACAATGAGCAGTTCTTC. It encodes CASSLAGGGIYNEQFF.

V and J are TRBV7-2 and TRBJ2-6; D ambiguous. This CDR3 spans 15 amino acids. The germline gives CDR1 SGHTA, CDR2 FQGNSA. V lost 1 base to trimming and J lost 0 bases, with 4 bases between them. The CDR3 is CASSLVGSGANVLTF. The CDR3 coding sequence is TGTGCCAGCAGCTTAGTCGGCTCTGGGGCCAACGTCCTGACTTTC.

This chain links TRBV6-2 or TRBV6-3 with TRBJ2-1; TRBD2 matches at 12 bases. V was pared by 4 bases and J by 6 bases, with 4 bases of the junction left unmatched. Germline values: CDR1 MNHEY, CDR2 SVGEGT. The CDR3 sequence is 15 residues long. Written as DNA, the CDR3 is TGTGCCAGCAGTTCCGGACTAGCGGGGATCAATGAGCAGTTCTTC. Residues: CASSSGLAGINEQFF.

V is TRBV7-9 and J is TRBJ1-2; D unclear. From germline, CDR1 is SEHNR and CDR2 FQNEAQ (reference sequence). V was cut by 7 bases and J by 1 base, with 13 bases left in between. This CDR3 has 14 residues. The chain's CDR3 is CASTYLRGNYGYTF. CDR3 DNA: TGTGCCAGCACCTACCTTCGGGGTAACTATGGCTACACCTTC.

V is TRBV27 and J is TRBJ2-5; 12 bases map to TRBD2. There are 17 residues in the CDR3. V dropped 5 bases and J dropped 6; count of bases not matched to a gene: 13. The germline V gene encodes CDR1 MNHEY and CDR2 SMNVEV (reference sequence). DNA of the CDR3: TGTGCCAGCAGTCCCGGACTAGCGGGATTGTCGGAAAAGACCCAGTACTTC. Translated: CASSPGLAGLSEKTQYF.

CDR3 loop: CASSSDTYNEQFF. CDR3 in DNA: TGTGCCAGCAGTTCGGACACCTACAATGAGCAGTTCTTC. The chain couples TRBV27 to TRBJ2-1; weak D call: TRBD1 (5 bases). With 4 bases removed from V and 2 bases from J, the gap between germline ends came to 6 bases. The CDR3 totals 13 residues. CDR1 MNHEY and CDR2 SMNVEV come from the germline V gene (reference sequence).

This chain connects TRBV28 to TRBJ2-1, with D unresolved. The V gene's germline CDR1 is MDHEN and CDR2 SYDVKM. The CDR3 runs 14 residues. V lost 3 bases and J lost 8, with 14 bases in between. The CDR3 spells CASSLVAPADEQFF. CDR3 DNA sequence: TGTGCCAGCAGTTTGGTTGCCCCCGCGGATGAGCAGTTCTTC.

As concerns this clone: Other DNA sequences in the same sample also yield this CDR3. The chain recombines TRBV20-1 with TRBJ2-7; D gene ambiguous. The CDR3 loop spans 11 amino acids. CDR1 and CDR2 (germline): DFQATT, SNEGSKA (reference sequence). The V gene lost 3 bases and the J gene lost 4 bases, with 7 bases spanning the gap. DNA for the CDR3: TGCAGTGCTAGTCCCGGGTACGAGCAGTACTTC. Residues: CSASPGYEQYF.